The 32 T cell receptor beta chains given below trace back to one sample, sequenced in a study of T cell repertoires in cytomegalovirus infection. Via MiXCR, TCRdb re-called the reads, giving one row per CDR3 protein. The sample has about 200,000 distinct CDR3 sequences, about a tenth seen once. Specimen: PBMCs. These receptors were obtained from a human donor in good health (CMV status not recorded). Some clones in this sample may be carry-over from other donors' samples.

This clonotype was counted between two and nine times. The chain carries TRBV5-6 and TRBJ2-3; D may match TRBD1 or TRBD2 (5 bases each). Looked up from germline, CDR1 is SGHDT and CDR2 is YYEEEE. CDR3 length: 14 residues. The V end lost 0 bases, the J end lost 3 bases, and 8 bases lay between the germline ends. CDR3 bases: TGTGCCAGCAGCTTGGGCAGGGAGACAGATACGCAGTATTTT. The encoded protein is CASSLGRETDTQYF.

This clonotype was found a few times. The chain combines TRBV20-1 with TRBJ2-1, with D possibly being TRBD2 (6 bases). The CDR3 runs to 15 residues. V was trimmed by 3 bases and J by 3 bases, leaving 15 bases between them. The germline CDR1 and CDR2 sequences are DFQATT and SNEGSKA (reference sequence). The chain's CDR3 is CSARTWGESYNEQFF. The CDR3 nucleotides are TGCAGTGCTAGGACCTGGGGGGAAAGCTACAATGAGCAGTTCTTC.

At least ten counts were recorded for this clonotype. This rearrangement joins TRBV29-1 to TRBJ1-1; D uncertain. This CDR3 has 13 amino acids. Germline assignment: CDR1 SQVTM and CDR2 ANQGSEA. Trimming removed 7 bases from V and 4 bases from J, with 16 bases in between. The CDR3 spells CSASFPVGTEAFF. The DNA of the CDR3 is TGCAGCGCATCGTTTCCTGTGGGCACTGAAGCTTTCTTT.

This clonotype has only a few counts. The CDR3 region is CAATSQGGADTQYF. The DNA for the CDR3 is TGTGCCGCAACGTCACAAGGGGGAGCAGATACGCAGTATTTT. The chain has TRBV28 and TRBJ2-3; D possibly corresponds to TRBD1 (6 bases). Trimming removed 11 bases at V and 4 bases at J, with 19 bases between. CDR3 length: 14 amino acids. CDR1 is MDHEN, CDR2 SYDVKM, per germline.

This clonotype was found many times. V usage is TRBV28 and J usage is TRBJ2-6, with D possibly being TRBD2 (7 bases). Germline V gives CDR1 MDHEN, CDR2 SYDVKM. Trimming stripped 8 bases from V and 0 bases from J, with 20 bases between. This CDR3 has 18 residues. The CDR3 DNA reads as TGTGCCAGCGGGGCCCGTCCGGGGGGCTACTCTGGGGCCAACGTCCTGACTTTC. It encodes CASGARPGGYSGANVLTF.

The chain employs TRBV11-2 and TRBJ2-7; 7 nucleotides line up with TRBD2. Trimming removed 3 bases from V and 2 bases from J; junction bases left unmatched: 19. The CDR3 has 19 residues. Germline loops: CDR1 SGHAT, CDR2 FQNNGV. The CDR3 nucleotides read TGTGCCAGCAGCTTCGATCTATTCCAGGGAAGCGGGGACCCCTACGAGCAGTACTTC. It specifies CASSFDLFQGSGDPYEQYF.

The chain uses TRBV28 and TRBJ1-4; 8 bases fit TRBD1. The CDR3 sequence is 14 residues long. V gave up 4 bases and J gave up 7 bases; unmatched junction bases: 5. Germline V CDR1 and CDR2: MDHEN, SYDVKM. CDR3 amino acids: CASSSQTGVEKLFF. The CDR3 region has the DNA TGTGCCAGCAGTTCTCAGACAGGGGTTGAAAAACTGTTTTTT.

This clonotype was observed at least ten times. Here the CDR3 reads CASFSGKTSTTGELFF. The CDR3 region has the DNA TGTGCCAGCTTCTCAGGCAAAACTTCCACCACCGGGGAGCTGTTTTTT. This sequence joins TRBV28 and TRBJ2-2; the D is unclear. The CDR3 is 16 residues long. V shed 8 bases and J shed 4 bases, with 20 bases lying between them. Germline lookup yields CDR1 MDHEN and CDR2 SYDVKM.

The J gene is TRBJ2-1, the V gene TRBV6-2 or TRBV6-3; TRBD1 aligns across 7 bases. Germline CDR1 reads MNHEY; CDR2 reads SVGEGT. The CDR3 extends over 15 amino acids. The V segment lost 6 bases and the J segment 2 bases; nucleotides outside the gene matches: 7. CDR3 sequence: CASRGTGDPYNEQFF. CDR3 DNA sequence: TGTGCCAGCAGGGGTACAGGGGACCCCTACAATGAGCAGTTCTTC.

The V and J genes are TRBV14 and TRBJ1-2; 8 bases fit TRBD1. CDR3 size: 13 residues. Trimming took 0 bases from V and 10 from J; bases not matched to a gene: 4. Germline V gene lookup returns CDR1 SGHDN and CDR2 FVKESK. The CDR3 sequence: CASSQETGAAYTF. CDR3 DNA: TGTGCCAGCAGCCAAGAGACAGGGGCGGCCTACACCTTC.

This clonotype was counted ten times or more. This chain links TRBV27 with TRBJ1-5; 8 positions agree with TRBD1. Germline-derived CDR1 and CDR2 are MNHEY and SMNVEV (reference sequence). V lost 9 bases to trimming and J lost 7 bases; unmatched junction nucleotides: 5. The CDR3 totals 12 residues. The CDR3, as DNA: TGTGCCAGTAGGACAGGGCCCCAGCCCCAGCATTTT. This encodes CASRTGPQPQHF.

This clonotype appeared a few times. The chain couples TRBV29-1 to TRBJ1-4, with D maybe TRBD1 (5 bases). Trimming removed 4 bases from V and 7 bases from J, with 7 bases in between. CDR1 is SQVTM, CDR2 ANQGSEA, per germline. The CDR3 sequence is 11 residues long. The CDR3 spells CSVVRGEKLFF. For the CDR3, the DNA is TGCAGCGTTGTGAGGGGTGAAAAACTGTTTTTT.

This clonotype appeared a few times. The V call is TRBV28, the J call TRBJ2-3; either TRBD1 or TRBD2 may fit D (5 bases each). Trimming stripped 5 bases from V and 4 bases from J, with 22 bases between. Germline V gene sequence: CDR1 MDHEN, CDR2 SYDVKM. This CDR3 has 17 amino acids. CDR3 region: CASSPNPGTFGADTQYF. CDR3 sequence (DNA): TGTGCCAGCAGTCCCAACCCCGGGACCTTTGGGGCAGATACGCAGTATTTT.

This clonotype was observed at least ten times. V and J are TRBV7-2 and TRBJ1-2, with a possible D match to TRBD1 (6 bases). Germline values: CDR1 SGHTA, CDR2 FQGNSA. This CDR3 is 13 amino acids long. Trimming took off 5 bases at V and 5 bases at J, with 12 bases between the two ends. CDR3 sequence: CASSVTGNYGYTF. In nucleotides, the CDR3 is TGTGCCAGCAGCGTAACAGGGAATTATGGCTACACCTTC.

This clonotype was found many times. The CDR3 is CASSHLPGQGQIDGYTF. CDR3 coding DNA: TGTGCCAGCAGCCATCTCCCCGGGCAGGGACAGATCGATGGCTACACCTTC. The V gene is TRBV7-8, the J gene TRBJ1-2, with 7 bases identical to TRBD1. The CDR3 is 17 amino acids. Trimming removed 5 bases from V and 6 bases from J; junction bases left unmatched: 18. Germline V lookup: CDR1 SGHVS, CDR2 FQNEAQ.

V usage is TRBV11-2 and J usage is TRBJ1-2; 11 bases agree with TRBD1. J gave up 0 bases and V 8 bases, and 8 bases lay outside the gene matches. The CDR3 consists of 16 residues. Per germline, CDR1 SGHAT and CDR2 FQNNGV. The CDR3, as DNA: TGTGCCAGCGTTCGGGACAGGGGGGCCCCTAACTATGGCTACACCTTC. Translation: CASVRDRGAPNYGYTF. Combining the CDR3 with reference TRBV11-2 and TRBJ1-2 gives the whole variable domain EAGVAQSPRYKIIEKRQSVAFWCNPISGHATLYWYQQILGQGPKLLIQFQNNGVVDDSQLPKDRFSAERLKGVDSTLKIQPAKLEDSAVYLCASVRDRGAPNYGYTFGSGTRLTVV.

The chain is built from TRBV20-1 and TRBJ2-1; the match to TRBD2 covers 8 bases. This CDR3 has 15 residues. In germline, CDR1 is DFQATT, CDR2 SNEGSKA (reference sequence). With 4 bases clipped from V and 5 bases from J, the junction kept 10 bases outside the gene matches. The CDR3 DNA is TGCAGTGCTATACAACTAGCGGACCCCGACAATGAGCAGTTCTTC. Translation: CSAIQLADPDNEQFF.

The CDR3: CSVEGTRGNTIYF. CDR3 sequence (DNA): TGCAGCGTTGAAGGAACGAGGGGAAACACCATATATTTT. V and J are TRBV29-1 and TRBJ1-3; D gene unclear. The ends were cut back, 1 base at V and 4 bases at J, with 8 bases in the middle. The CDR3 spans 13 residues. Germline CDR1 reads SQVTM; CDR2 reads ANQGSEA.

This clonotype showed up many times. The CDR3 reads CASNEGGALQPQHF. The CDR3 DNA reads TGTGCCAGTAACGAGGGGGGGGCTCTTCAGCCCCAGCATTTT. The chain joins TRBV19 to TRBJ1-5; D perhaps matches TRBD1 (6 bases). Looked up from germline, CDR1 is LNHDA and CDR2 is SQIVND (reference sequence). This CDR3 comprises 14 residues. Trimming took off 7 bases at V and 6 bases at J, with 16 bases between the two ends.

This clonotype was observed at least ten times. The chain links TRBV6-2 or TRBV6-3 to TRBJ2-5; D is ambiguous. Germline V gene data show CDR1 as MNHEY and CDR2 as SVGEGT. The CDR3 sequence is 14 residues long. Trimming removed 0 bases at V and 3 bases at J, with 8 bases between. CDR3 sequence reads: CASSYSTLEETQYF. The CDR3 DNA reads as TGTGCCAGCAGTTACTCGACCCTTGAAGAGACCCAGTACTTC.

The V gene is TRBV6-2 or TRBV6-3, the J gene TRBJ2-7; 10 bases fit TRBD2. The germline gives CDR1 MNHEY, CDR2 SVGEGT. This CDR3 region has 16 residues. The V and J ends lost 2 bases and 2 bases, in that order; junction bases with no gene match: 6. CDR3 in DNA: TGTGCCAGCAGTTACACGCCAGCGGGAGGGCCCTACGAGCAGTACTTC. It specifies CASSYTPAGGPYEQYF.

A few counts support this clonotype. The chain joins TRBV30 to TRBJ1-5; D possibly corresponds to TRBD1 (6 bases). V lost 0 bases, J lost 4 bases, and 13 bases lay in between. Germline lookup yields CDR1 GTSNPN and CDR2 SVGIG (reference sequence). This CDR3 spans 15 amino acids. This CDR3 reads CAWSVRQGPNQPQHF. CDR3 in DNA: TGTGCCTGGAGTGTACGGCAGGGGCCTAATCAGCCCCAGCATTTT.

Only a few counts were recorded for this clonotype. The chain has TRBV20-1 and TRBJ2-2; D tentatively reads TRBD1 or TRBD2 (5 bases each). This CDR3 comprises 15 residues. V gave up 5 bases and J gave up 1 base, with 14 bases separating them. Germline V gene data show CDR1 as DFQATT and CDR2 as SNEGSKA (reference sequence). Here the CDR3 DNA reads TGCAGTGCTCCGCTCCATGGGGGGAACACCGGGGAGCTGTTTTTT. It specifies CSAPLHGGNTGELFF.

As to this clonotype: A much larger clone lies one base from this, so it may be a read error. The conserved final phenylalanine or tryptophan is absent from the CDR3, which likely points to a read error. The V gene is TRBV20-1, the J gene TRBJ2-7; 7 positions agree with TRBD1. The V gene's germline CDR1 is DFQATT and CDR2 SNEGSKA (reference sequence). The length of the CDR3 is 11 residues. V shed 6 bases and J 7 bases; nucleotides not matched to a gene: 6. The CDR3 coding sequence is TGCAGTGCAAGACAGGGAAGGGAGCAGTACTAC. Translating gives CSARQGREQYY.

In regard to this clonotype: Possible read error: a much larger clone is one base away. The V and J genes are TRBV19 and TRBJ1-2, with D possibly matching TRBD1 (5 bases). This CDR3 region has 13 residues. CDR1 is LNHDA and CDR2 is SQIVND in the germline V gene (reference sequence). This chain's CDR3 is CSSSPTGGYGYTF. The CDR3 bases are TGTTCCAGTAGTCCCACAGGAGGCTATGGCTACACCTTC.

The CDR3: CASSKTSGSYEQYF. Written as DNA, the CDR3 is TGTGCCAGCAGTAAAACTAGCGGCTCCTACGAGCAGTACTTC. The chain carries TRBV2 and TRBJ2-7; TRBD2 matches 8 bases. The CDR3 length is 14 residues. V shed 5 bases, J shed 0 bases, and the junction held 3 bases outside the gene matches. Germline V gene sequence: CDR1 SNHLY, CDR2 FYNNEI.

The chain employs TRBV28 and TRBJ1-3; 8 nucleotides match TRBD1. CDR1 is MDHEN, CDR2 SYDVKM, per germline. Unmatched junction bases numbered 9, after V lost 6 bases and J lost 2 bases. The CDR3 covers 16 residues. The DNA of the CDR3 is TGTGCCAGCAGCCACATTCAGGACAGGGCTGGAAACACCATATATTTT. This codes for CASSHIQDRAGNTIYF.

About this clonotype itself: This may come from a read error, since a much larger clone is one base off. The CDR3 DNA sequence: TGTGCCAGCAGCTTAGGGGTTCAGGGGACAAGCACCGGGGAGCTGTTTTTT. Protein product: CASSLGVQGTSTGELFF. The rearrangement links TRBV7-8 to TRBJ2-2, with D perhaps matching TRBD1 (6 bases). The CDR3 totals 17 residues. CDR1 and CDR2 from the germline V gene are SGHVS and FQNEAQ. V shed 1 base and J shed 4 bases, with 16 bases lying between them.

Many counts were recorded for this clonotype. V usage is TRBV19 and J usage is TRBJ2-5; D call uncertain. This CDR3 comprises 14 residues. CDR1 and CDR2 from the germline V gene are LNHDA and SQIVND (reference sequence). Trimming took 1 base from V and 2 from J, leaving 8 bases between them. The CDR3 protein is CASSIGPAQETQYF. In DNA form, the CDR3 reads TGTGCCAGTAGTATAGGTCCAGCTCAAGAGACCCAGTACTTC.

This clonotype showed up just a few times. The chain combines TRBV14 with TRBJ2-7; 8 bases are a match to TRBD2. The germline V gene encodes CDR1 SGHDN and CDR2 FVKESK. The V segment lost 4 bases and the J segment 6 bases; nucleotides outside the gene matches: 11. The CDR3 totals 15 residues. The CDR3 region has the DNA TGTGCCAGCAGCCGCCCCGGGACTAGAGGTTTCGAGCAGTACTTC. Translation: CASSRPGTRGFEQYF.

DNA of the CDR3: TGTGCCAGCAGCCTGAAGCTAGGCGCTGAAGCTTTCTTT. It specifies CASSLKLGAEAFF. The chain is built from TRBV7-6 and TRBJ1-1; unclear D gene. V lost 5 bases, J lost 6 bases, and 13 bases lay in between. Germline V CDR1 and CDR2: SGHVS, FNYEAQ. CDR3 size: 13 residues.

This clonotype was recorded at least ten times. The rearrangement uses TRBV4-2 and TRBJ2-1; D is perhaps TRBD1 or TRBD2 (6 bases each). Trimming stripped 4 bases from V and 7 bases from J, with 20 bases between. Per the germline V gene, CDR1 is LGHNA and CDR2 is YNFKEQ. The CDR3 consists of 16 residues. CDR3 bases: TGTGCCAGCAGCCTCAGTGAGGGGGGCTCTGATAATGAGCAGTTCTTC. Protein product: CASSLSEGGSDNEQFF.